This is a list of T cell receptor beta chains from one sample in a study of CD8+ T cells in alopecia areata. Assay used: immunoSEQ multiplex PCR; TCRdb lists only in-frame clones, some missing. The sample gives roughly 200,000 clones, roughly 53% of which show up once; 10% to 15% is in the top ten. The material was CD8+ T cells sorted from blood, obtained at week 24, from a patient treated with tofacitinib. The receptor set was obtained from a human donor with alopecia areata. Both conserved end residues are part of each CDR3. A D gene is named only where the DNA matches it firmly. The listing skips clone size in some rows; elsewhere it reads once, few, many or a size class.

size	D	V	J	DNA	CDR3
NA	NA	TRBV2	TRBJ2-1	TGTGCCAGCTACGTTGGCGGGGGCGCCCACTACAATGAGCAGTTCTTC	CASYVGGGAHYNEQFF
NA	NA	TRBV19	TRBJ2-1	TGTGCCAGTAGCCCCTCAGGAAACAATGAGCAGTTCTTC	CASSPSGNNEQFF
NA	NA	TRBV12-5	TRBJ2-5	TGTGCTAGTGGTTTGGTACGTTGGGAGACCCAGTACTTC	CASGLVRWETQYF
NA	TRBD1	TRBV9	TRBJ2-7	TGTGCCAGCAGCGTAGCTTTGGCCAGGGGGCTCTACGAGCAGTACTTC	CASSVALARGLYEQYF
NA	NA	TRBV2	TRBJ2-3	TGTGCCAGCAAGTTTTACACAGATACGCAGTATTTT	CASKFYTDTQYF
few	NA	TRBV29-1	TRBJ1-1	TGCAGCGCCACAGGGAACACTGAAGCTTTCTTT	CSATGNTEAFF
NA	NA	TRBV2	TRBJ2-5	TGTGCCAGCAACGGGTTCGAGGAGACCCAGTACTTC	CASNGFEETQYF
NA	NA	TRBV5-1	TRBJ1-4	TGCGCCAGCAGCTTGTCTTCAGGGCGTGAAAAACTGTTTTTT	CASSLSSGREKLFF
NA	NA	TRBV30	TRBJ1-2	TGTGCCTGGAATGGTGGGCATGGCTACACCTTC	CAWNGGHGYTF
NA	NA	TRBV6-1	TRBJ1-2	TGTGCCAGCAGTGGCGTTGGGGGAAGCAAGCCACCCTTC	CASSGVGGSKPPF
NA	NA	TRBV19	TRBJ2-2	TGTGCCAGTAGTATAACCGGGGAGCTGTTTTTT	CASSITGELFF
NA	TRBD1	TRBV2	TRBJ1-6	TGTGCCAGCAGGCCCGGGACAGGGGCTAATTCACCCCTCCACTTT	CASRPGTGANSPLHF
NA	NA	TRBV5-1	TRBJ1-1	TGCGCCAGCAGCTTGGAGGCCACAGGGTACACTGAAGCTTTCTTT	CASSLEATGYTEAFF
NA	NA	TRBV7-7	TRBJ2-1	TGTGCTAGCAGCTCCTCGAACTTGGGTGAGCAGTTCTTC	CASSSSNLGEQFF
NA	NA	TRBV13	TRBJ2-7	TGTGCCAGCAGCCCTCGGGACACCACCTACGAGCAGTACTTC	CASSPRDTTYEQYF
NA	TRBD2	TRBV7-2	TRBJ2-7	TGTGCCAGCAGCCCCCCGGGACTAGCGGGGACCTACGAGCAGTACTTC	CASSPPGLAGTYEQYF
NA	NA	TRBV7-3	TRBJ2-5	TGTGCCAGCAGCTTACGTTCCCTCTGGGAGACCCAGTACTTC	CASSLRSLWETQYF
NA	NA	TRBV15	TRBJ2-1	TGTGCCACCAGCGCATACAATGAGCAGTTCTTC	CATSAYNEQFF
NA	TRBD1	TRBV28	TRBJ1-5	TGTGCCAGCAGTCAACCTGACAGGGTTAGCCAGCCCCAGCATTTT	CASSQPDRVSQPQHF
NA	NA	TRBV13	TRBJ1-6	TGTGCCAGCAGCAAGGGGGGCCCCTATAATTCACCCCTCCACTTT	CASSKGGPYNSPLHF
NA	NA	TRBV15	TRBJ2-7	TGTGCCACCAGCGTCGATCAGGGGCGCGGCTACGAGCAGTACTTC	CATSVDQGRGYEQYF
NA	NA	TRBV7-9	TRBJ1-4	TGTGCCAGCAGCTTGGACGCTGGTGAAAAACTGTTTTTT	CASSLDAGEKLFF
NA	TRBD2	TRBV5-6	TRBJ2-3	TGTGCCAGCAGCTCCCCCGGGGGGGCTAGCACAGATACGCAGTATTTT	CASSSPGGASTDTQYF
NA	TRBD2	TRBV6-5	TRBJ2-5	TGTGCCAGCAATGCGGGGGGAGAAGAGACCCAGTACTTC	CASNAGGEETQYF
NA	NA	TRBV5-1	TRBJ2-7	TGCGCCAGCAGCTGGACGACAGGCTCCTACGAGCAGTACTTC	CASSWTTGSYEQYF
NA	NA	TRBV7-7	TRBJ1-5	TGTGCTAGCAGCTTATGGTGTAATCAGCCCCAGCATTTT	CASSLWCNQPQHF
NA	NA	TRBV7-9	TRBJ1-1	TGTGCCAGCAGCTCCGTAGGGGCTGCGTTTGACACTGAAGCTTTCTTT	CASSSVGAAFDTEAFF
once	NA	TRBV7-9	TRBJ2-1	TGTGCCAGCAGCTTACCCAGGGAACAGGAGTTCTTC	CASSLPREQEFF
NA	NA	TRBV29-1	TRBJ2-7	TGCAGCGTTGAAGACTCTGAGGACAGCTACGAGCAGTACTTC	CSVEDSEDSYEQYF
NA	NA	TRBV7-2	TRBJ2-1	TGTGCCAGCAGCGAGATCGGGCGGGAGCAGTTCTTC	CASSEIGREQFF
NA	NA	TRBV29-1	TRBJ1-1	TGCAGCGTTGTGCCCACAGGGCAGAACACTGAAGCTTTCTTT	CSVVPTGQNTEAFF
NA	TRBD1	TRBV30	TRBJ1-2	TGTGCCTGGAGTCCCGGGACAGGGAGTGGCTACACCTTC	CAWSPGTGSGYTF
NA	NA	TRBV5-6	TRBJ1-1	TGTGCCAGCAGCGTGGGGGAAGAAGCTTTCTTT	CASSVGEEAFF
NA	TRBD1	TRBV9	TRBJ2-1	TGTGCCAGCAGCCCCTTACAGGGGGCAAAGAATGAGCAGTTCTTC	CASSPLQGAKNEQFF
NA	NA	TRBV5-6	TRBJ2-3	TGTGCCAGCAGCCTAGGGGAGGTTCGGACAGATACGCAGTATTTT	CASSLGEVRTDTQYF
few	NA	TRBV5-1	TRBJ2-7	TGCGCCAGCAGCTTCGGGTACGAGCAGTACTTC	CASSFGYEQYF
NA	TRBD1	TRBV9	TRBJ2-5	TGTGCCAGCAGCCTGCGGACAGGGGCGCAAGAGACCCAGTACTTC	CASSLRTGAQETQYF
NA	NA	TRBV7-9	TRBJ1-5	TGTGCCAGCAGCTTTTTGTTGCAGCCCCAGCATTTT	CASSFLLQPQHF
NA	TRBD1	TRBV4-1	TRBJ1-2	TGCGCCAGCAGCCAAGCCATCAAGGGGGCAGGAGGCTACACCTTC	CASSQAIKGAGGYTF
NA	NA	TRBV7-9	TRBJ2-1	TGTGCCAGCAGCTTAGGTCGGGCGGGGCGCTCCTACAATGAGCAGTTCTTC	CASSLGRAGRSYNEQFF
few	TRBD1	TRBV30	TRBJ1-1	TGTGCCTGGCAACCAGGGGGCCTGGAAGCTTTCTTT	CAWQPGGLEAFF
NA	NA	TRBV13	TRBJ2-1	TGTGCCAGCAGCGACCCCAGGGACCCGCGCCCCAATGAGCAGTTCTTC	CASSDPRDPRPNEQFF
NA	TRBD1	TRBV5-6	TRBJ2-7	TGTGCCAGCAGTACCGGACAGGGGGCCTACGAGCAGTACTTC	CASSTGQGAYEQYF
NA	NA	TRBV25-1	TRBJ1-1	TGTGCCAGCAGTGAGGAGGGCCCTGGAGCTTTCTTT	CASSEEGPGAFF
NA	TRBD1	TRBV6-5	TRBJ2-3	TGTGCCAGCAGCCGCGACAGGGGCCCAGATACGCAGTATTTT	CASSRDRGPDTQYF
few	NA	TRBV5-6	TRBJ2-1	TGTGCCAGCAGCTTGGGGGTCAGGTCCTACAATGAGCAGTTCTTC	CASSLGVRSYNEQFF
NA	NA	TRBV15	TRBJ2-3	TGTGCCACCAGCAGAGATTCGGTAGCGGGCACAGATACGCAGTATTTT	CATSRDSVAGTDTQYF
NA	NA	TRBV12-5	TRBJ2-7	TGTGCTAGTGGTTTTGCCCCAGAGCACCTCCCGAAAAATTACTACGAGCAGTACTTC	CASGFAPEHLPKNYYEQYF
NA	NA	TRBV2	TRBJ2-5	TGTGCCAGCAGTGATTGGGGGTCGGCGGTGAACCAAGAGACCCAGTACTTC	CASSDWGSAVNQETQYF
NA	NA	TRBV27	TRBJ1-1	TGTGCCAGCAGTTTAGGAAGGCTCACTGAAGCTTTCTTT	CASSLGRLTEAFF
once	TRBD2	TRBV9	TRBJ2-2	TGTGCCAGCAGCGCCCGCGGGGGGCTGAACACCGGGGAGCTGTTTTTT	CASSARGGLNTGELFF
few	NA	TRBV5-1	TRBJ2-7	TGCGCCAGCAGCCTGACGTACGGTTCCTACGAGCAGTACTTC	CASSLTYGSYEQYF
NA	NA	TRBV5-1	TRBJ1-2	TGCGCCAGCAGCCTGGGGGACTATGGCTACACCTTC	CASSLGDYGYTF
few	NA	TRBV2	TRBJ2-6	TGTGCCAGCAGTGTATCGGGGGCCCCTGGGGCCAACGTCCTGACTTTC	CASSVSGAPGANVLTF
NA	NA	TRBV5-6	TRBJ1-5	TGTGCCAGCAGCGGAACAGGGAATCAGCCCCAGCATTTT	CASSGTGNQPQHF
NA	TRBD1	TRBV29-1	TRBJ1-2	TGCAGCGTTGAAGTATATGGGGACAGGGGGCTCAACTATGGCTACACCTTC	CSVEVYGDRGLNYGYTF
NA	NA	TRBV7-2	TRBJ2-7	TGTGCCAGCAGCTTGGAAGGGTACAAGTCCTACGAGCAGTACTTC	CASSLEGYKSYEQYF
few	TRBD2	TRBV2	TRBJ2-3	TGTGCCAGCAGTGATGGGCTAGCGGCCACAGATACGCAGTATTTT	CASSDGLAATDTQYF
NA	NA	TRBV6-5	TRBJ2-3	TGTGCCAGCAGTTACGGGATAAGCACAGATACGCAGTATTTT	CASSYGISTDTQYF
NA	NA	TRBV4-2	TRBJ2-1	TGTGCCAGCAGCCAAGGGGGTGACGATGAGCAGTTCTTC	CASSQGGDDEQFF